These 14 T cell receptor beta chains were sequenced from one sample in a study of T cells after yellow fever vaccination. TCRdb independently ran MiXCR on the 5' RACE reads; one entry per CDR3 protein. This table holds some 390,000 distinct CDR3 sequences, under 20% found once. Material: PBMCs, obtained before the yellow fever booster vaccination. All receptors derive from a man younger than 30 who received the YFV17D yellow fever vaccine.

This clonotype occurred a few times. V is TRBV13 and J is TRBJ1-2, with D hard to call. The germline V gene has CDR1 PRHDT and CDR2 FYEKMQ (reference sequence). V lost 5 bases and J 9 bases, leaving 10 bases between the germline ends. The CDR3 has 11 amino acids. This chain's CDR3 is CASSPLRSYTF. The CDR3, as DNA: TGTGCCAGCAGCCCCTTGAGGAGCTACACCTTC. Full variable domain (missing parts from reference TRBV13 and TRBJ1-2): AAGVIQSPRHLIKEKRETATLKCYPIPRHDTVYWYQQGPGQDPQFLISFYEKMQSDKGSIPDRFSAQQFSDYHSELNMSSLELGDSALYFCASSPLRSYTFGSGTRLTVV.

The chain has TRBV7-3 and TRBJ2-7; TRBD2 agrees at 7 bases. The CDR3 covers 14 residues. V lost 6 bases, J lost 2 bases, and 7 bases stayed unmatched. From germline, CDR1 is SGHTA and CDR2 FQGTGA. CDR3 in DNA: TGTGCCAGCAGTCCAATGGCGGGGGCCTACGAGCAGTACTTC. Translating it yields CASSPMAGAYEQYF.

This clonotype has more than one count but fewer than ten. The chain uses TRBV11-2 and TRBJ1-6; no definite D call. This CDR3 is built from 13 residues. V gave up 1 base and J gave up 13 bases, with 11 bases separating them. CDR1 and CDR2 (germline): SGHAT, FQNNGV. CDR3 DNA: TGTGCCAGCAGCTTAGCACTGGGGTTGCCCCTCCACTTT. Encoded protein: CASSLALGLPLHF. Drawing the rest from reference TRBV11-2 and TRBJ1-6, the complete variable domain is EAGVAQSPRYKIIEKRQSVAFWCNPISGHATLYWYQQILGQGPKLLIQFQNNGVVDDSQLPKDRFSAERLKGVDSTLKIQPAKLEDSAVYLCASSLALGLPLHFGNGTRLTVT.

This chain uses TRBV9 with TRBJ1-6; D ambiguous. From germline, CDR1 is SGDLS and CDR2 YYNGEE. V was pared by 0 bases and J by 7 bases, with 11 bases between. The CDR3 is 15 amino acids. CDR3 nucleotides: TGTGCCAGCAGCGTAGCGGGCGACACCAATTCACCCCTCCACTTT. Translated: CASSVAGDTNSPLHF.

This clonotype was recorded a few times. This sequence joins TRBV7-2 and TRBJ2-3; D gene ambiguous. The CDR3 is 14 amino acids. The V and J ends lost 5 bases and 2 bases respectively, with 11 bases between them. Per germline, CDR1 SGHTA and CDR2 FQGNSA. In DNA form, the CDR3 reads TGTGCCAGCAGCCGTCGGGTGCACACAGATACGCAGTATTTT. Protein product: CASSRRVHTDTQYF.

The rearrangement links TRBV2 to TRBJ2-5, with unresolved D. The germline V and J ends were trimmed by 7 bases and 2 bases, with 11 bases remaining between them. CDR3 length: 13 amino acids. The germline V gene encodes CDR1 SNHLY and CDR2 FYNNEI. CDR3 DNA: TGTGCCAGCATCCTGGAACAGCAAGAGACCCAGTACTTC. This encodes CASILEQQETQYF. Drawing the rest from reference TRBV2 and TRBJ2-5, the complete variable domain is EPEVTQTPSHQVTQMGQEVILRCVPISNHLYFYWYRQILGQKVEFLVSFYNNEISEKSEIFDDQFSVERPDGSNFTLKIRSTKLEDSAMYFCASILEQQETQYFGPGTRLLVL.

V is TRBV2 and J is TRBJ1-1, with 7 bases that match TRBD1. The V gene end was trimmed by 7 bases and the J gene end by 3 bases; junction bases not matched to a gene: 5. Germline values: CDR1 SNHLY, CDR2 FYNNEI. The CDR3 totals 13 residues. The CDR3: CASIIDRDTEAFF. CDR3 DNA: TGTGCCAGCATTATAGACAGGGACACTGAAGCTTTCTTT.

This chain uses TRBV7-2 with TRBJ2-4; D remains unclear. The length of the CDR3 is 19 residues. The ends were cut back, 5 bases at V and 0 bases at J, with 23 bases in the middle. Looked up from germline, CDR1 is SGHTA and CDR2 is FQGNSA. The CDR3 region has the DNA TGTGCCAGCAGCACCCCCTCCGCGGCAGGCACGTTAGCCAAAAACATTCAGTACTTC. Protein product: CASSTPSAAGTLAKNIQYF.

The DNA for the CDR3 is TGCGCCAGCAGCTCCGATGGACAGACCGAGCAGTACTTC. This codes for CASSSDGQTEQYF. The chain joins TRBV5-1 to TRBJ2-7; D possibly corresponds to TRBD1 (6 bases). Germline V CDR1 and CDR2: SGHRS, YFSETQ. This CDR3 comprises 13 residues. Trimming shortened V by 3 bases and J by 6 bases, and 13 bases separated the two germline ends. Supplemented by reference TRBV5-1 and TRBJ2-7, the full variable domain reads KAGVTQTPRYLIKTRGQQVTLSCSPISGHRSVSWYQQTPGQGLQFLFEYFSETQRNKGNFPGRFSGRQFSNSRSEMNVSTLELGDSALYLCASSSDGQTEQYFGPGTRLTVT.

The chain is built from TRBV30 and TRBJ2-3; no definite D call. The germline CDR1 and CDR2 sequences are GTSNPN and SVGIG (reference sequence). Trimming left V 0 bases short and J 6 bases short, with 7 bases between. CDR3 length: 12 residues. CDR3 bases: TGTGCCTGGAGTGTCCCGATGGATACGCAGTATTTT. Translated, it gives CAWSVPMDTQYF.

This sequence joins TRBV5-8 and TRBJ2-3, with a possible D match to TRBD1 (5 bases). The CDR3 is 16 amino acids. The ends were cut back, 8 bases at V and 0 bases at J, with 19 bases in the middle. The V gene's germline CDR1 is SGHTS and CDR2 YDEGEE. The CDR3 region has the DNA TGTGCCAGAGCTCCAGGGCAGGACCACAGCACAGATACGCAGTATTTT. This codes for CARAPGQDHSTDTQYF.

The V call is TRBV27, the J call TRBJ1-6, with a weak D call TRBD1 (6 bases). The V gene's germline CDR1 is MNHEY and CDR2 SMNVEV (reference sequence). The V gene lost 6 bases and the J gene lost 6 bases, with 18 bases spanning the gap. This CDR3 contains 16 residues. The CDR3 loop is CASSLSPTGPNSPLHF. Here the CDR3 DNA reads TGTGCCAGCAGCCTATCCCCGACAGGACCTAATTCACCCCTCCACTTT.

There are a few counts of this clonotype. V usage is TRBV7-8 and J usage is TRBJ2-5; 7 bases fit TRBD1. Per germline, CDR1 SGHVS and CDR2 FQNEAQ. The junction had 4 bases not matched to a gene; V was cut back by 4 bases and J by 2 bases. This CDR3 contains 14 residues. CDR3 loop: CASSSGQEQETQYF. DNA of the CDR3: TGTGCCAGCAGCTCTGGACAGGAGCAAGAGACCCAGTACTTC.

This rearrangement joins TRBV6-1 to TRBJ2-1; maybe TRBD1 (7 bases). Per germline, CDR1 MNHNS and CDR2 SASEGT. The CDR3 extends over 16 amino acids. V lost 4 bases and J 0 bases, leaving 13 bases between the germline ends. The CDR3 sequence is CASSGRDSSSYNEQFF. CDR3 DNA sequence: TGTGCCAGCAGTGGGCGGGACAGTAGCTCCTACAATGAGCAGTTCTTC.